The clone carrying this T cell receptor beta chain was seen a handful of times. The source of the sample is a study of identical twins. The CDR3 consists of 17 residues. The germline gives CDR1 ENHRY, CDR2 SYGVKD. V was pared by 3 bases and J by 1 base, with 17 bases between. One entry per CDR3 protein results from TCRdb running MiXCR on the 5' RACE reads. The sample comprises more than 600,000 distinct CDR3 sequences, roughly 20% of which are singletons, and around 13% rests with the top ten. These same records also appear under a second study, on T cells expressing NK-cell markers.

The sequenced sample was PBMCs. The clonotype was recovered from a woman between 18 and 30 years old in good health. The chain couples TRBV10-3 to TRBJ2-3; D is unresolved. CDR3 region: CAISDRTFKVGTDTQYF. The CDR3 region has the DNA TGTGCCATCAGTGACCGAACTTTCAAAGTCGGCACAGATACGCAGTATTTT.